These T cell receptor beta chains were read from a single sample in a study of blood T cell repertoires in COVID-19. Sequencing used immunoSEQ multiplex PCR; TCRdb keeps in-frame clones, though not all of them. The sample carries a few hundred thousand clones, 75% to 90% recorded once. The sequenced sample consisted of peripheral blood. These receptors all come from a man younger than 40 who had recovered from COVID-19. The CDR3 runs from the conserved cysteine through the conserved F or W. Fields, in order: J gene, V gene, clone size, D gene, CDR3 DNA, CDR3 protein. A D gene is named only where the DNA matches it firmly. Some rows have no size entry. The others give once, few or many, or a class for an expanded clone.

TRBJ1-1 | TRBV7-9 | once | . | TGTGCCAGCAGCGTGGGAGGGACCGTAGCTGAAGCTTTCTTT | CASSVGGTVAEAFF
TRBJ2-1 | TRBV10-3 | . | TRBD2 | TGTGCCATCACCATCACTAGCGGGGATGAGCAGTTCTTC | CAITITSGDEQFF
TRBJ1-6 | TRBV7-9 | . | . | TGTGCCAGCAGCTTAAGCCTTGCAAACTACCTCCACTTT | CASSLSLANYLHF
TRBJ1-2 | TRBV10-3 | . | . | TGTGCCATCAGTGAAGAAGACCGACTACTCATATTCCATGGCTACACCTTC | CAISEEDRLLIFHGYTF
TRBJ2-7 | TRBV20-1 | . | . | TGCAGTGCTCCCCGTTCCTACGAGCAGTACTTC | CSAPRSYEQYF
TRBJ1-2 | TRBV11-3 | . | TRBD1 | TGTGCCAGCAGCCACACGGACAGGGGTGGCTACACCTTC | CASSHTDRGGYTF
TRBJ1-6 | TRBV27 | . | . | TGTGCCAGCAGTTACGAGGGGGTTTCACCCCTCCACTTT | CASSYEGVSPLHF
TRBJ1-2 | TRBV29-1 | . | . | TGCAGCGTTGAGAAGGGAGGGGGCTACACCTTC | CSVEKGGGYTF
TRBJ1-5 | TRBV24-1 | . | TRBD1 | TGTGCCACCAGTGTGACAGGGGTCGGTGGAAGCAATCAGCCCCAGCATTTT | CATSVTGVGGSNQPQHF
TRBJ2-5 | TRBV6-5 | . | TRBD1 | TGTGCCAGCTCGAAAAGAAGGGGGCAGCAAGAGACCCAGTACTTC | CASSKRRGQQETQYF
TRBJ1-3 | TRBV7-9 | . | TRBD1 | TGTGCCACCTCGACAGGGACGAGCTCTGGAAACACCATATATTTT | CATSTGTSSGNTIYF
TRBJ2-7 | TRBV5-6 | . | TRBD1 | TGTGCCAGCAGCTTGTCGGGACAGGGGACCTACGAGCAGTACTTC | CASSLSGQGTYEQYF
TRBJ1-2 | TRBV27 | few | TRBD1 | TGTGCCAGCAGTCGGGACAGGGATCGTGGCTACACCTTC | CASSRDRDRGYTF
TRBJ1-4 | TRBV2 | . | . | TGTGCCAGCAGCCCCGGGACAACTAATGAAAAACTGTTTTTT | CASSPGTTNEKLFF
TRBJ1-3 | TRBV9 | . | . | TGTGCCAGCAGCTTCCAGGGTCCCGAAAACACCATATATTTT | CASSFQGPENTIYF
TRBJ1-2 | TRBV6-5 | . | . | TGTGCCAGCAGGACCGGACAGTGGTCAGGCTACACCTTC | CASRTGQWSGYTF
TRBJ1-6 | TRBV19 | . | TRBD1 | TGTGCCAGTAAAAGGACAGGGAGCTCCTATAATTCACCCCTCCACTTT | CASKRTGSSYNSPLHF
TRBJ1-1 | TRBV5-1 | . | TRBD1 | TGCGCCAGCAGCTGGGAAGGACAGGGTGGCACTGAAGCTTTCTTT | CASSWEGQGGTEAFF
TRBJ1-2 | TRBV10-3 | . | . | TGTGCCATCACCCCCTCGGGAGGGGTGGCTATTAACTATGGCTACACCTTC | CAITPSGGVAINYGYTF
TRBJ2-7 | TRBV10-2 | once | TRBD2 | TGCGCCAGCAGTGGGGCGGGGGGGTATGAGGAGCAGTACTTC | CASSGAGGYEEQYF
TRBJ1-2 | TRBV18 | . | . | TGTGCCAGCTCACCCTTGCCAGATGCAGACATAAATAGTGGCTACACCTTC | CASSPLPDADINSGYTF
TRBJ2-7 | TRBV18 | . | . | TGTGCCAGCTCACCACCGCGGAAGTACGAGCAGTACTTC | CASSPPRKYEQYF
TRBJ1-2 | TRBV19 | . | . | TGTGCCAGTAGTGCTTCGGGGTTTTCCGGGACAAACAAAAACTTCTATGGCTACACCTTC | CASSASGFSGTNKNFYGYTF
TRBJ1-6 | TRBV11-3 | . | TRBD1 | TGTGCCAGCAGCTTTAGACAGGGTAAGTCCTATAATTCACCCCTCCACTTT | CASSFRQGKSYNSPLHF
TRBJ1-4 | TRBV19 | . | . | TGTGCCAGCTCAGGGCCCAGACAGACAGCCTTTGCAACTAATGAAAAACTGTTTTTT | CASSGPRQTAFATNEKLFF
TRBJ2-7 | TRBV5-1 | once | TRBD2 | TGCGCCAGCAGCTTGGGTGCTAGCGGGGGGCCCTCGACCTACGAGCAGTACTTC | CASSLGASGGPSTYEQYF
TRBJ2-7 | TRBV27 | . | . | TGTGCCAGCAGTTTGGGAGGCGGCTACGAGCAGTACTTC | CASSLGGGYEQYF
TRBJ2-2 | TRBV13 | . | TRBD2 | TGTGCCAGCAGCATTCTTAGCGGGGGGGCCCACGGGGAGCTGTTTTTT | CASSILSGGAHGELFF
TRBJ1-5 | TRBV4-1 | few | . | TGCGCCAGCAGCCAAGGAAGAGGAGGGCCTCAGCCCCAGCATTTT | CASSQGRGGPQPQHF
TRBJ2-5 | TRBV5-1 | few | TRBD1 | TGCGCCAGCAGCTTTTTCCCGACAGGGGAACAAGAGACCCAGTACTTC | CASSFFPTGEQETQYF
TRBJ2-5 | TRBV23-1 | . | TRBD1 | TGCGCCAGCAGTCAACGGGTATGCGTTGTTTGGCGGAACAGGGGGCGAGAGACCCAGTACTTC | CASSQRVCVVWRNRGRETQYF
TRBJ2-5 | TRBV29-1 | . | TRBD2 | TGCAGCGGTAGCGGGACCCTGAGGGAGGTGGAGACCCAGTACTTC | CSGSGTLREVETQYF
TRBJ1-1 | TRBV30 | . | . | TGTGCCTGGAGTGTCTTGGGGGGGAACACTGAAGCTTTCTTT | CAWSVLGGNTEAFF
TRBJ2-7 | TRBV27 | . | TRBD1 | TGTGCCAGCCGGACAGGGAAATACGAGCAGTACTTC | CASRTGKYEQYF
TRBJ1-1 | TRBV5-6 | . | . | TGTGCCAGTTCCATGGACATTTGGAACACTGAAGCTTTCTTT | CASSMDIWNTEAFF
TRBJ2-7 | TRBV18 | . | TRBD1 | TGTGCCAGCTCACCCTCGACAGGGGTTGGAGAGCAGTACTTC | CASSPSTGVGEQYF